Listed here are 10 T cell receptor beta chains from one sample, sequenced in a study of blood T cells in healthy people across ages (dated by TCRdb to between 2015 and 2017). Library generation was performed with 5' RACE. This sample was sequenced with an Illumina HiSeq 2500. The second PCR ran for roughly 6 to 11 cycles and used a J-beta primer mix along with a sample-barcoded 5' primer. The raw public reads went through TCRdb reprocessing: fastp at Q25, MiXCR clone calling, in-frame beta chains kept. Each entry merges the rows of one CDR3 protein and shows their most common DNA and genes. This sample lists 1.5 million to 2 million distinct CDR3 sequences; about 28% were detected once. Around 7.7% of the sample is in the top ten clones. Sequencing input: blood. These receptors were taken from a woman younger than 45 in good health.

This clonotype has only a few counts. This sequence joins TRBV7-2 and TRBJ2-1; TRBD2 agrees at 9 bases. Germline CDR1 is SGHTA and CDR2 is FQGNSA. V trimming: 5 bases; J trimming: 7 bases; junction bases outside the gene matches: 15. This CDR3 comprises 17 residues. CDR3 nucleotides: TGTGCCAGCAGCCCTAGAAACCTAGCGGGGCATACTAATGAGCAGTTCTTC. Translating gives CASSPRNLAGHTNEQFF.

The chain has TRBV7-2 and TRBJ2-1, with D perhaps matching TRBD1 or TRBD2 (5 bases each). This CDR3 is 15 amino acids long. With 5 bases removed from V and 7 bases from J, the gap between germline ends came to 18 bases. Germline loops: CDR1 SGHTA, CDR2 FQGNSA. CDR3 protein: CASSTGTGHQNEQFF. As DNA, the CDR3 is TGTGCCAGCAGCACCGGGACGGGGCACCAAAATGAGCAGTTCTTC.

This clonotype was observed a single time. J is TRBJ2-4 and V is TRBV15; 8 nucleotides match TRBD1. The J call may be incorrect, as the DNA end agrees better with TRBJ2-7. The CDR3 spans 16 residues. Germline V CDR1 and CDR2: LNHNV, YYDKDF (reference sequence). In nucleotides, the CDR3 is TGTGCCACCAGCTCATCCTGGGGACAGGCCCCCTACGAGCAGTACTTC. This encodes CATSSSWGQAPYEQYF.

This clonotype has a count of ten or more. The chain recombines TRBV20-1 with TRBJ2-7, with TRBD2 matching over 10 bases. V dropped 5 bases and J dropped 2; count of bases not matched to a gene: 6. The germline V gene encodes CDR1 DFQATT and CDR2 SNEGSKA (reference sequence). This CDR3 has 14 amino acids. CDR3 in amino acids: CSADSGRPTYEQYF. The DNA of the CDR3 is TGCAGTGCTGATAGCGGGAGGCCTACCTACGAGCAGTACTTC.

This clonotype was seen more than once but under ten times. The chain couples TRBV29-1 to TRBJ1-2; 7 nucleotides match TRBD1. CDR3 length: 13 amino acids. CDR1 and CDR2 (germline): SQVTM, ANQGSEA. V was clipped by 3 bases and J by 2 bases; unmatched bases: 3. CDR3 in DNA: TGCAGCGTTGAGGGACAGCTAAACTATGGCTACACCTTC. It encodes CSVEGQLNYGYTF. Together with reference TRBV29-1 and TRBJ1-2, the CDR3 gives the full variable domain: SAVISQKPSRDICQRGTSLTIQCQVDSQVTMMFWYRQQPGQSLTLIATANQGSEATYESGFVIDKFPISRPNLTFSTLTVSNMSPEDSSIYLCSVEGQLNYGYTFGSGTRLTVV.

V usage is TRBV15 and J usage is TRBJ2-1, with 8 bases aligning to TRBD2. The CDR3 has 18 amino acids. The V and J ends lost 0 bases and 3 bases, in that order; junction bases with no gene match: 10. Germline V gives CDR1 LNHNV, CDR2 YYDKDF (reference sequence). CDR3 DNA: TGTGCCACCAGCAGAGATGGCAAGCGGGGGCCCCTCTACAATGAGCAGTTCTTC. Translated: CATSRDGKRGPLYNEQFF.

This chain connects TRBV20-1 to TRBJ2-2; D uncertain. The germline V gene has CDR1 DFQATT and CDR2 SNEGSKA (reference sequence). CDR3 size: 16 residues. Trimming stripped 3 bases from V and 0 bases from J, with 14 bases between. The CDR3 nucleotides are TGCAGTGCTAGTCTCTGGGGTTCCGCGAACACCGGGGAGCTGTTTTTT. Protein sequence: CSASLWGSANTGELFF.

The genes are TRBV5-6 and TRBJ1-2, with no clear D. The CDR3 runs to 13 residues. CDR1 is SGHDT, CDR2 YYEEEE, per germline. Trimming left V 3 bases short and J 8 bases short, with 14 bases between. CDR3 residues: CASSSFSVRGYTF. The CDR3 DNA reads TGTGCCAGCAGCTCTTTTTCTGTAAGAGGCTACACCTTC.

This clonotype has at least ten counts. This rearrangement joins TRBV4-3 to TRBJ1-2; 9 bases are shared with TRBD1. The germline V gene has CDR1 LGHNA and CDR2 YSLEER. Unmatched junction bases numbered 17, after V lost 2 bases and J lost 7 bases. The CDR3 contains 18 residues. CDR3 nucleotides: TGCGCCAGCAGCCAAAACACCGGGACAGGGAACTATTCAGGTGGCTACACCTTC. Its translation is CASSQNTGTGNYSGGYTF.

The chain couples TRBV20-1 to TRBJ1-1; D possibly corresponds to TRBD1 (6 bases). The ends were cut back, 0 bases at V and 5 bases at J, with 16 bases in the middle. Germline V gives CDR1 DFQATT, CDR2 SNEGSKA (reference sequence). The CDR3 is made up of 15 amino acids. The CDR3 loop reads CSARDTITGRTEAFF. CDR3 nucleotide sequence: TGCAGTGCTAGAGATACCATTACAGGGCGGACTGAAGCTTTCTTT.